The subject of this entry is one TCR beta chain. Its antigen is as yet unknown. These data belong to a study of T cell responses to AZD1222 COVID-19 vaccine. Study-level information: Pooled together were second doses at about 4 or about 12 weeks. Study findings and constraints: Only a handful of AZD1222 recipients tested seropositive at baseline. The peak T cell response came first, and repertoires were sampled only after it. Spike regions recognized by vaccine-associated CD4 TCRs spanned the protein, led by 160-218 and 743-854.

The data were produced by immunoSEQ multiplex PCR, yet TCRdb's version contains in-frame clones alone and is incomplete. The top ten hold about 2.7% of the sample, which has 100,000 to 150,000 clones, about 91% seen once. This CDR3 comprises 15 residues. Germline lookup yields CDR1 LGHNA and CDR2 YSLEER. V was trimmed by 1 base and J by 5 bases, leaving 12 bases between them. The genes are TRBV4-3 and TRBJ2-1; D gene ambiguous. The source material was peripheral blood, sampled on day 0 of AZD1222 vaccination. The TCR comes from an adult in good health. The CDR3 region is CASSQGLALHNEQFF. CDR3 DNA: TGCGCCAGCAGCCAAGGGTTAGCCCTCCACAATGAGCAGTTCTTC.